One T cell receptor (beta chain) is described in this entry. An end of the junction differs from the germline gene, which may be a read error. The CDR3 contains 15 residues. Germline-derived CDR1 and CDR2 are MGHRA and YSYEKL. The data stem from a study of T cell responses to AZD1222 COVID-19 vaccine. Only in-frame clones appear in the TCRdb table, and some are missing; sequencing was by immunoSEQ multiplex PCR. The sample records some 80,000 clones, 86% being singletons. The sequence was collected from an adult in good health. Here the sequenced sample was peripheral blood, taken on day 0 of AZD1222 vaccination. The chain is built from TRBV4-1 and TRBJ1-5, with TRBD1 matching 11 bases. DNA for the CDR3: TGCGCCAGCAGCCAAACTATGGACAGGGGGCCACCTTCGGCCTTT. Residues: CASSQTMDRGPPSAF.